The 30 T cell receptor beta chains in this list originate from one sample, sequenced in a study of OX40 agonist ivuxolimab in advanced cancers. Some clones are missing from TCRdb's copy, which holds only in-frame ones; the method was immunoSEQ multiplex PCR. Of tens of thousands of clones listed, 84% were seen once; the top ten hold around 4.3%. The sample in question was CD4+ or CD8+ T cells sorted from blood, obtained in a trial of the OX40 agonist ivuxolimab. These receptors came from an adult with an advanced solid tumor such as melanoma, head and neck, liver or kidney cancer.

The chain has TRBV10-3 and TRBJ1-1, with D possibly TRBD1 on 5 matching bases. This CDR3 contains 15 residues. Germline V lookup: CDR1 ENHRY, CDR2 SYGVKD. V was clipped by 2 bases and J by 2 bases, with 12 bases between them. Here the CDR3 DNA reads TGTGCCATCAGTGAGCCTCGGACACCTAACACTGAAGCTTTCTTT. Translated: CAISEPRTPNTEAFF.

The chain links TRBV21-1 to TRBJ2-2. TRBV21-1 is noted as a pseudogene. The CDR3 runs 13 residues. CDR3 nucleotides: TGTGCCAGCAGCAAAGTTACCACCGGGGAGCTGTTTTTT. This codes for CASSKVTTGELFF.

The rearrangement joins TRBV6-5 to TRBJ2-1, with 10 bases lining up with TRBD2. The CDR3 length is 13 residues. After removal of 9 bases from V and 12 bases from J, the junction contained 11 bases not matched to a gene. In germline, CDR1 is MNHEY, CDR2 SVGAGI. The CDR3 bases are TGTGCCAGATGTCTAGCGGGAGTCTGGGGGCAGTTCTTC. It codes for CARCLAGVWGQFF.

This clone was detected a few times. The chain combines TRBV10-3 with TRBJ2-5; tentative D call: TRBD2 (6 bases). CDR1 is ENHRY and CDR2 is SYGVKD in the germline V gene. There are 16 residues in the CDR3. V shed 4 bases and J shed 1 base, with 16 bases lying between them. The CDR3 bases are TGTGCCATCAGTGGGACCCGAGGAGGGATCCAAGAGACCCAGTACTTC. This gives the protein CAISGTRGGIQETQYF.

The chain has TRBV11-3 and TRBJ2-1, with a weak D call TRBD2 (6 bases). This CDR3 spans 11 amino acids. CDR1 SGHNT and CDR2 YENEEA come from the germline V gene. V lost 3 bases to trimming and J lost 13 bases, with 10 bases between them. The CDR3 nucleotides are TGTGCCAGCAGCTTTGGGACTGATCAGTTCTTC. This encodes CASSFGTDQFF.

The rearrangement uses TRBV5-5 and TRBJ1-3; D perhaps matches TRBD1 (5 bases). The V end lost 2 bases, the J end lost 8 bases, and 14 bases lay between the germline ends. CDR3 length equals 14 residues. Germline V CDR1 and CDR2: SGHKS, YYEKEE (reference sequence). The CDR3 region has the DNA TGTGCCAGCAGCTTTACCGGGTTCAGGGACACCATATATTTT. Its translation is CASSFTGFRDTIYF.

V and J are TRBV7-3 and TRBJ2-1, with D perhaps being TRBD1 or TRBD2 (6 bases each). CDR1 and CDR2 from the germline V gene are SGHTA and FQGTGA. Trimming left V 2 bases short and J 6 bases short, with 14 bases between. The CDR3 spans 15 residues. The CDR3 reads CASSLYGGPTNEQFF. Here the CDR3 DNA reads TGTGCCAGCAGCTTATACGGGGGCCCGACCAATGAGCAGTTCTTC. Complete variable domain (other parts from reference TRBV7-3 and TRBJ2-1): GAGVSQTPSNKVTEKGKYVELRCDPISGHTALYWYRQSLGQGPEFLIYFQGTGAADDSGLPNDRFFAVRPEGSVSTLKIQRTERGDSAVYLCASSLYGGPTNEQFFGPGTRLTVL.

This sequence joins TRBV6-6 and TRBJ2-2; 12 nucleotides agree with TRBD2. CDR1 is MNHNY, CDR2 SVGAGI, per germline (reference sequence). This CDR3 has 16 amino acids. V lost 4 bases, J lost 2 bases, and 2 bases stayed unmatched. The CDR3 is CASSLLAGGNTGELFF. The DNA of the CDR3 is TGTGCCAGCAGTTTACTAGCGGGAGGTAACACCGGGGAGCTGTTTTTT.

The V call is TRBV30, the J call TRBJ1-2, with D possibly being TRBD1 (5 bases). V was clipped by 4 bases and J by 7 bases, with 16 bases between them. This CDR3 is 13 amino acids long. Germline CDR1 reads GTSNPN; CDR2 reads SVGIG (reference sequence). CDR3 in DNA: TGTGCCTGGACCTCCCAATTCAGGGTTGGCTACACCTTC. Translation: CAWTSQFRVGYTF.

There are a few counts of this clone. This chain uses TRBV19 with TRBJ2-3; D may be TRBD2 (6 bases). This CDR3 has 15 residues. Trimming stripped 7 bases from V and 0 bases from J, with 14 bases between. Germline V gene lookup returns CDR1 LNHDA and CDR2 SQIVND (reference sequence). CDR3 region: CASNDIAGSTDTQYF. CDR3 DNA: TGTGCCAGTAATGATATCGCGGGAAGCACAGATACGCAGTATTTT.

The rearrangement uses TRBV6-5 and TRBJ2-7; 10 bases map to TRBD1. Germline assignment: CDR1 MNHEY and CDR2 SVGAGI. V shed 6 bases and J 0 bases; nucleotides not matched to a gene: 5. This CDR3 region has 15 residues. CDR3 loop: CASRRQGAGSYEQYF. CDR3 in DNA: TGTGCCAGCAGAAGACAGGGGGCTGGCTCCTACGAGCAGTACTTC.

The gene calls are TRBV11-2 and TRBJ2-1, with a possible D match to TRBD2 (6 bases). The V end was cut by 3 bases, the J end by 3 bases, with 9 bases between. Germline loops: CDR1 SGHAT, CDR2 FQNNGV. This CDR3 contains 14 residues. The CDR3 nucleotides are TGTGCCAGCAGCTTCGGGACTGACTACAATGAGCAGTTCTTC. Residues: CASSFGTDYNEQFF.

The chain recombines TRBV7-2 with TRBJ2-2, with no clear D. Per the germline V gene, CDR1 is SGHTA and CDR2 is FQGNSA. The CDR3 totals 13 residues. V was clipped by 1 base and J by 3 bases, with 3 bases between them. The DNA of the CDR3 is TGTGCCAGCAGCTTAGAGGACACCGGGGAGCTGTTTTTT. This codes for CASSLEDTGELFF.

This clone appeared a single time. This rearrangement joins TRBV5-4 to TRBJ2-1; a weak D match, TRBD2 (5 bases). Between the trimmed V and J ends, which lost 5 bases and 8 bases, there was a span of 11 bases. In germline, CDR1 is SGHNT, CDR2 YYREEE (reference sequence). CDR3 length: 12 amino acids. As DNA, the CDR3 is TGTGCCAGCAGTAGGGCCGGGGATGAGCAGTTCTTC. Translated: CASSRAGDEQFF.

The chain joins TRBV27 to TRBJ1-5; possibly TRBD1 for D (5 bases). CDR1 and CDR2 from the germline V gene are MNHEY and SMNVEV (reference sequence). Trimming shortened V by 3 bases and J by 3 bases, and 12 bases separated the two germline ends. The CDR3 spans 15 residues. This chain's CDR3 is CASSLNRQYNQPQHF. CDR3 nucleotide sequence: TGTGCCAGCAGTTTGAATCGACAGTACAATCAGCCCCAGCATTTT.

The V and J genes are TRBV7-8 and TRBJ1-2, with TRBD1 identical over 12 bases. Germline assignment: CDR1 SGHVS and CDR2 FQNEAQ. CDR3 length: 19 amino acids. After removal of 1 base from V and 3 bases from J, the junction contained 12 bases not matched to a gene. The chain's CDR3 is CASSLVRSTGTGGDYGYTF. The CDR3 DNA is TGTGCCAGCAGCTTAGTTCGGTCGACAGGGACAGGGGGCGACTATGGCTACACCTTC.

This chain uses TRBV5-1 with TRBJ2-3; possible D gene TRBD1, 7 bases. Germline V gene sequence: CDR1 SGHRS, CDR2 YFSETQ. V was shortened by 2 bases and J by 1 base, with 14 bases between the two germline ends. This CDR3 contains 16 residues. The CDR3 here is CASSFSRGDGTDTQYF. CDR3 nucleotide sequence: TGCGCCAGCAGCTTCTCCAGGGGGGACGGCACAGATACGCAGTATTTT.

The chain links TRBV30 to TRBJ1-5; tentatively, D is TRBD1 (5 bases). CDR1 is GTSNPN and CDR2 is SVGIG in the germline V gene (reference sequence). V was shortened by 3 bases and J by 5 bases, with 11 bases between the two germline ends. This CDR3 has 13 amino acids. This CDR3 reads CAWSGSGDQPQHF. The CDR3 DNA sequence: TGTGCCTGGAGCGGTTCGGGGGATCAGCCCCAGCATTTT.

V usage is TRBV29-1 and J usage is TRBJ2-2, with D uncertain. The CDR3 totals 14 residues. Germline CDR1 and CDR2: SQVTM and ANQGSEA. Trimming left V 4 bases short and J 6 bases short, with 15 bases between. CDR3 amino acids: CSVVQAGRPGELFF. The CDR3 bases are TGCAGCGTTGTCCAGGCTGGGCGGCCCGGGGAGCTGTTTTTT.

This clone was detected only once. The chain joins TRBV28 to TRBJ2-1; 15 bases map to TRBD2. With 10 bases clipped from V and 2 bases from J, the junction kept 3 bases outside the gene matches. Germline CDR1 MDHEN, CDR2 SYDVKM. The CDR3 is made up of 15 amino acids. CDR3 sequence reads: CATGTSGRPYNEQFF. The CDR3 DNA reads TGTGCCACCGGGACTAGCGGGAGGCCCTACAATGAGCAGTTCTTC.

V usage is TRBV29-1 and J usage is TRBJ2-1; 9 bases match TRBD2. Germline V lookup: CDR1 SQVTM, CDR2 ANQGSEA. V trimming: 5 bases; J trimming: 8 bases; junction bases outside the gene matches: 10. The CDR3 covers 14 residues. CDR3 region: CSVRTSGFGDEQFF. CDR3 bases: TGCAGCGTTAGAACTAGCGGGTTTGGCGATGAGCAGTTCTTC.

The CDR3 reads CASSLVAGPGNTIYF. The DNA for the CDR3 is TGTGCCAGCAGCTTAGTTGCAGGGCCAGGAAACACCATATATTTT. V is TRBV11-3 and J is TRBJ1-3; D may be TRBD1 (5 bases). Germline V CDR1 and CDR2: SGHNT, YENEEA. CDR3 length equals 15 residues. V was trimmed by 1 base and J by 4 bases, leaving 11 bases between them.

Only one count was recorded for this clone. The chain is built from TRBV4-3 and TRBJ2-7; D uncertain. Germline CDR1 is LGHNA and CDR2 is YSLEER. The CDR3 totals 13 residues. V was trimmed by 0 bases and J by 7 bases, leaving 10 bases between them. The CDR3 DNA reads as TGCGCCAGCAGCCAAGATTGGGTCGGGGAGCAGTACTTC. It codes for CASSQDWVGEQYF.

This rearrangement joins TRBV9 to TRBJ2-1, with no clear D. Germline-derived CDR1 and CDR2 are SGDLS and YYNGEE. Trimming shortened V by 4 bases and J by 8 bases, and 13 bases separated the two germline ends. The CDR3 runs 13 residues. In nucleotides, the CDR3 is TGTGCCAGCAGCAGGTCTCCGAGCGATGAGCAGTTCTTC. Protein sequence: CASSRSPSDEQFF.

This clone was counted a few times. The V call is TRBV2, the J call TRBJ2-5; D gene uncertain. With 6 bases removed from V and 4 bases from J, the gap between germline ends came to 9 bases. The CDR3 is made up of 12 amino acids. From germline, CDR1 is SNHLY and CDR2 FYNNEI. Here the CDR3 reads CASSRKPETQYF. In DNA form, the CDR3 reads TGTGCCAGCAGCCGTAAGCCAGAGACCCAGTACTTC.

This clone was seen more than once but under ten times. This sequence joins TRBV5-6 and TRBJ1-3; possibly TRBD1 for D (5 bases). V was shortened by 1 base and J by 0 bases, with 8 bases between the two germline ends. CDR3 size: 15 residues. Germline lookup yields CDR1 SGHDT and CDR2 YYEEEE. The CDR3: CASSLRGDSGNTIYF. Written as DNA, the CDR3 is TGTGCCAGCAGCTTGCGGGGGGACTCTGGAAACACCATATATTTT.

The chain employs TRBV5-1 and TRBJ2-5, with 11 bases lining up with TRBD2. The CDR3 spans 14 residues. Germline V gene sequence: CDR1 SGHRS, CDR2 YFSETQ. V lost 4 bases, J lost 2 bases, and 1 base stayed unmatched. The CDR3 coding sequence is TGCGCCAGCAGCGGGACTAGCGGACAAGAGACCCAGTACTTC. Its protein is CASSGTSGQETQYF.

V is TRBV6-1 and J is TRBJ2-4; D perhaps matches TRBD2 (6 bases). The germline V gene encodes CDR1 MNHNS and CDR2 SASEGT. The CDR3 consists of 13 residues. The V end lost 5 bases, the J end lost 15 bases, and 20 bases lay between the germline ends. DNA for the CDR3: TGTGCCAGCAGTTCGTCCGGGACTCCCCTCCCGTACTTC. It translates to CASSSSGTPLPYF.

V is TRBV28 and J is TRBJ1-3; 9 bases match TRBD1. This CDR3 has 14 amino acids. Germline loops: CDR1 MDHEN, CDR2 SYDVKM. J gave up 3 bases and V 5 bases, and 2 bases lay outside the gene matches. CDR3 coding DNA: TGTGCCAGCAGTAGGACAGGGGTTGGAAACACCATATATTTT. This encodes CASSRTGVGNTIYF. Using reference TRBV28 and TRBJ1-3 for the parts outside the CDR3, the full variable domain is DVKVTQSSRYLVKRTGEKVFLECVQDMDHENMFWYRQDPGLGLRLIYFSYDVKMKEKGDIPEGYSVSREKKERFSLILESASTNQTSMYLCASSRTGVGNTIYFGEGSWLTVV.

The rearrangement uses TRBV27 and TRBJ2-3; D is unclear. Germline CDR1 reads MNHEY; CDR2 reads SMNVEV (reference sequence). V was shortened by 2 bases and J by 1 base, with 13 bases between the two germline ends. This CDR3 comprises 16 residues. The CDR3 loop is CASSLQRRVGTDTQYF. The CDR3 DNA is TGTGCCAGCAGTTTACAACGCAGAGTTGGCACAGATACGCAGTATTTT.